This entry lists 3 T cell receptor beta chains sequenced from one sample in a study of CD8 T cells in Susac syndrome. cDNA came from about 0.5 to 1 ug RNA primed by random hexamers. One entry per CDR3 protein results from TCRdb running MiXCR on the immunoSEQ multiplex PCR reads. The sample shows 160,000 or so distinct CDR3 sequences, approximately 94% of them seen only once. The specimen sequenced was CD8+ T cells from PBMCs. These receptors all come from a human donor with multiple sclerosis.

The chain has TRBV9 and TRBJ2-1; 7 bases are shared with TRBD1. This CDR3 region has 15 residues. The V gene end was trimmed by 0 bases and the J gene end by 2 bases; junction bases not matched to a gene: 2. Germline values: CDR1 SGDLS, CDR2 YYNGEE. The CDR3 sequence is CASSVEGAAYNEQFF. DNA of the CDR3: TGTGCCAGCAGCGTAGAGGGGGCCGCCTACAATGAGCAGTTCTTC.

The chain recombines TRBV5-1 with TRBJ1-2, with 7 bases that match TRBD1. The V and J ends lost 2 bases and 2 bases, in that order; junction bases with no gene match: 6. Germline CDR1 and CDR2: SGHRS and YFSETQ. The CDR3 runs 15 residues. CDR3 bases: TGCGCCAGCAGCTTCGAGGGGGCGCGGAACTATGGCTACACCTTC. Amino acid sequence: CASSFEGARNYGYTF.

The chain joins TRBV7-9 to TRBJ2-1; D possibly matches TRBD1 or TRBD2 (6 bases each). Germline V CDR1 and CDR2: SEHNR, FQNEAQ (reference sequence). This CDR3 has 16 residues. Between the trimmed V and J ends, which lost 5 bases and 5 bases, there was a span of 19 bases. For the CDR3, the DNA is TGTGCCAGCAGCCCGGAGGGGGACCGTAACCACAATGAGCAGTTCTTC. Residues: CASSPEGDRNHNEQFF. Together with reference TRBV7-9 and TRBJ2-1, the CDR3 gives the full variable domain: DTGVSQNPRHKITKRGQNVTFRCDPISEHNRLYWYRQTLGQGPEFLTYFQNEAQLEKSRLLSDRFSAERPKGSFSTLEIQRTEQGDSAMYLCASSPEGDRNHNEQFFGPGTRLTVL.